Listed below are T cell receptor beta chains from one sample, sequenced in a study of blood T cell repertoires in COVID-19. Clones were read by immunoSEQ multiplex PCR, and TCRdb kept only the in-frame ones, dropping some. This repertoire shows 100,000 to 150,000 clones, around four fifths found once; its top ten account for 5.5% to 7.5%. The sample was peripheral blood. Receptor source: a man older than 75 with COVID-19, enrolled during active disease. CDR3s include the opening cysteine and the closing phenylalanine or tryptophan. Fields, in order: V gene, clone size, J gene, D gene, CDR3 DNA, CDR3 protein. A D gene is named only where the DNA matches it firmly. Only some rows state a clone size, as once, few, many or a class for expanded clones.

V gene: TRBV9; clone size: -; J gene: TRBJ1-5; D gene: -; CDR3 DNA: TGTGCCAGCAGCGTATTCCCGGGGAGCAATCAGCCCCAGCATTTT; CDR3 protein: CASSVFPGSNQPQHF
V gene: TRBV6-6; clone size: -; J gene: TRBJ1-5; D gene: TRBD1; CDR3 DNA: TGTGCCAGCAGCCCGGGACAGATCGGCAATCAGCCCCAGCATTTT; CDR3 protein: CASSPGQIGNQPQHF
V gene: TRBV24-1; clone size: -; J gene: TRBJ1-1; D gene: -; CDR3 DNA: TGTGCCACCAGTTTGGGAGGGGGAAACACTGAAGCTTTCTTT; CDR3 protein: CATSLGGGNTEAFF
V gene: TRBV18; clone size: -; J gene: TRBJ1-1; D gene: TRBD1; CDR3 DNA: TGTGCCAGCACGGGACAGGGGGGGGACACTGAAGCTTTCTTT; CDR3 protein: CASTGQGGDTEAFF
V gene: TRBV27; clone size: -; J gene: TRBJ2-7; D gene: TRBD1; CDR3 DNA: TGTGCCAGCAGCAGGGACAGGGGCCCCTACGAGCAGTACTTC; CDR3 protein: CASSRDRGPYEQYF
V gene: TRBV6-2/TRBV6-3; clone size: once; J gene: TRBJ2-5; D gene: -; CDR3 DNA: TGTGCCAGCAGCACACGCTCGGGAGAAGAGACCCAGTACTTC; CDR3 protein: CASSTRSGEETQYF
V gene: TRBV6-2/TRBV6-3; clone size: -; J gene: TRBJ1-1; D gene: TRBD1; CDR3 DNA: TGTGCCAGCAGTTACCCGGACAGGGGGCTGGATAGCACTGAAGCTTTCTTT; CDR3 protein: CASSYPDRGLDSTEAFF
V gene: TRBV15; clone size: -; J gene: TRBJ2-5; D gene: -; CDR3 DNA: TGTGCCACCAGCAGAGGACAGCCAGAGACCCAGTACTTC; CDR3 protein: CATSRGQPETQYF
V gene: TRBV2; clone size: -; J gene: TRBJ2-1; D gene: -; CDR3 DNA: TGTGCCAGCAGTGACGGGACTCCCAATGAGCAGTTCTTC; CDR3 protein: CASSDGTPNEQFF
V gene: TRBV21-1; clone size: -; J gene: TRBJ1-2; D gene: -; CDR3 DNA: TGTGCCAGCAGCACCACCGGGACTTACTATGGCTACACCTTC; CDR3 protein: CASSTTGTYYGYTF
V gene: TRBV28; clone size: -; J gene: TRBJ1-5; D gene: -; CDR3 DNA: TGTGCCAGCAGTTTATACGGGAATAGCAATCAGCCCCAGCATTTT; CDR3 protein: CASSLYGNSNQPQHF
V gene: TRBV3-1/TRBV3-2; clone size: -; J gene: TRBJ2-3; D gene: TRBD2; CDR3 DNA: TGTGCCAGCAGCCCTCCGGGACTAGCGGTCACAGATACGCAGTATTTT; CDR3 protein: CASSPPGLAVTDTQYF
V gene: TRBV28; clone size: -; J gene: TRBJ1-1; D gene: -; CDR3 DNA: TGTGCCAGCAGTCTCCAACAAAGTGAAGCTTTCTTT; CDR3 protein: CASSLQQSEAFF
V gene: TRBV24-1; clone size: few; J gene: TRBJ2-3; D gene: -; CDR3 DNA: TGTGCCACCAGTGCCCTGGGACATATCGATACGCAGTATTTT; CDR3 protein: CATSALGHIDTQYF
V gene: TRBV6-5; clone size: few; J gene: TRBJ1-1; D gene: -; CDR3 DNA: TGTGCCAGCAGACTAACCGACAGGTACACTGAAGCTTTCTTT; CDR3 protein: CASRLTDRYTEAFF
V gene: TRBV7-3; clone size: -; J gene: TRBJ2-1; D gene: TRBD2; CDR3 DNA: TGTGCCAGCAGCCGAGGAATAGCGGGAGCTTACGAGCAGTTCTTC; CDR3 protein: CASSRGIAGAYEQFF
V gene: TRBV7-9; clone size: -; J gene: TRBJ1-4; D gene: -; CDR3 DNA: TGTGCCAGCAGCTTGTCACAGGGTCTAAATGAAAAACTGTTTTTT; CDR3 protein: CASSLSQGLNEKLFF
V gene: TRBV28; clone size: -; J gene: TRBJ1-1; D gene: -; CDR3 DNA: TGTGCCAGCAGCTCAGCTGAAGCTTTCTTT; CDR3 protein: CASSSAEAFF
V gene: TRBV10-3; clone size: -; J gene: TRBJ2-3; D gene: TRBD2; CDR3 DNA: TGTGCCATCAGTGAGTCTGGCCTAGCGGAAGATACGCAGTATTTT; CDR3 protein: CAISESGLAEDTQYF
V gene: TRBV30; clone size: once; J gene: TRBJ2-3; D gene: -; CDR3 DNA: TGTGCCTGGAGTCCCCGGTGGGGGGACAGCCGCACAGATACGCAGTATTTT; CDR3 protein: CAWSPRWGDSRTDTQYF
V gene: TRBV10-1; clone size: -; J gene: TRBJ2-7; D gene: -; CDR3 DNA: TGCGCCAGCAGTGAGTCCGGTGGAGGGTACTACGAGCAGTACTTC; CDR3 protein: CASSESGGGYYEQYF
V gene: TRBV20-1; clone size: -; J gene: TRBJ2-3; D gene: -; CDR3 DNA: TGCAGTGCTTGTGAACAGGGACCCACAGATACGCAGTATTTT; CDR3 protein: CSACEQGPTDTQYF
V gene: TRBV3-1/TRBV3-2; clone size: -; J gene: TRBJ2-7; D gene: -; CDR3 DNA: TGTGCCAGCGCATTGGGGGCATCCTACGAGCAGTACTTC; CDR3 protein: CASALGASYEQYF
V gene: TRBV10-3; clone size: -; J gene: TRBJ2-3; D gene: TRBD2; CDR3 DNA: TGTGCCATCAGGGTTAGCGGGAGTGACACAGATACGCAGTATTTT; CDR3 protein: CAIRVSGSDTDTQYF
V gene: TRBV10-3; clone size: -; J gene: TRBJ2-2; D gene: TRBD2; CDR3 DNA: TGTGCCATCAGTGATTCCAGCGGGGGCCCTAATCCGAAAGAGCTGTTTTTT; CDR3 protein: CAISDSSGGPNPKELFF
V gene: TRBV5-1; clone size: -; J gene: TRBJ2-7; D gene: TRBD1; CDR3 DNA: TGCGCCAGCAGCTCGACGGGGACAGTCTTAGAGCAGTACTTC; CDR3 protein: CASSSTGTVLEQYF
V gene: TRBV7-2; clone size: -; J gene: TRBJ2-1; D gene: TRBD2; CDR3 DNA: TGTGCCAGCAGCGCCCGGATAGCGGGAGGCCCGGAAGAGCAGTTCTTC; CDR3 protein: CASSARIAGGPEEQFF
V gene: TRBV6-5; clone size: -; J gene: TRBJ2-5; D gene: TRBD1; CDR3 DNA: TGTGCCAGCAGCAGGGACAGGGTAGGGGAGACCCAGTACTTC; CDR3 protein: CASSRDRVGETQYF
V gene: TRBV6-6; clone size: -; J gene: TRBJ1-5; D gene: TRBD1; CDR3 DNA: TGTGCCAGCAGTTCCCGGACAGGGGGCGATCAGCCCCAGCATTTT; CDR3 protein: CASSSRTGGDQPQHF
V gene: TRBV5-1; clone size: -; J gene: TRBJ2-7; D gene: -; CDR3 DNA: TGCGCCAGCAGCTTGGTCCTCCTATACGAGCAGTACTTC; CDR3 protein: CASSLVLLYEQYF
V gene: TRBV10-3; clone size: -; J gene: TRBJ1-6; D gene: TRBD1; CDR3 DNA: TGTGCCACAAGACAGGGGGCATTCAGTAATTCACCCCTCCACTTT; CDR3 protein: CATRQGAFSNSPLHF
V gene: TRBV24-1; clone size: -; J gene: TRBJ1-1; D gene: -; CDR3 DNA: TGTGCCACCAGTAAGACAGGAAGGCTTGAAGCTTTCTTT; CDR3 protein: CATSKTGRLEAFF
V gene: TRBV11-2; clone size: -; J gene: TRBJ1-1; D gene: -; CDR3 DNA: TGTGCCAGCAGCCCGTACAGGGCCGGGGCTGAAGCTTTCTTT; CDR3 protein: CASSPYRAGAEAFF
V gene: TRBV7-2; clone size: -; J gene: TRBJ2-1; D gene: TRBD1; CDR3 DNA: TGTGCCAGCAGCTTATCAAGGGACAGCGAGCAGTTCTTC; CDR3 protein: CASSLSRDSEQFF
V gene: TRBV28; clone size: once; J gene: TRBJ2-4; D gene: TRBD1; CDR3 DNA: TGTGCCAGCAGCTCCATGGGACAGTTGAAAAACATTCAGTACTTC; CDR3 protein: CASSSMGQLKNIQYF
V gene: TRBV7-2; clone size: -; J gene: TRBJ1-4; D gene: -; CDR3 DNA: TGTGCCAGCAGCCCCGCCGGGGGGGCGGCTAATGAAAAACTGTTTTTT; CDR3 protein: CASSPAGGAANEKLFF
V gene: TRBV20-1; clone size: few; J gene: TRBJ1-2; D gene: -; CDR3 DNA: TGCAGTGCTAGTCAGTCGGGCGGGGGCTACACCTTC; CDR3 protein: CSASQSGGGYTF
V gene: TRBV29-1; clone size: -; J gene: TRBJ2-7; D gene: TRBD2; CDR3 DNA: TGCAGCGTTGCCGGACTAGCGGGATTTCCGACCTACGAGCAGTACTTC; CDR3 protein: CSVAGLAGFPTYEQYF
V gene: TRBV28; clone size: -; J gene: TRBJ2-7; D gene: TRBD2; CDR3 DNA: TGTGCCAGCAGTTCGGTCACTAGCGGGAGAAGAAGGTACTTC; CDR3 protein: CASSSVTSGRRRYF
V gene: TRBV20-1; clone size: -; J gene: TRBJ1-5; D gene: -; CDR3 DNA: TGCAGTGCTAGAGCCGGTCAGCCCCAGCATTTT; CDR3 protein: CSARAGQPQHF
V gene: TRBV18; clone size: -; J gene: TRBJ2-2; D gene: -; CDR3 DNA: TGTGCCAGCTCACCAGCGATAGCGGAGAACACCGGGGAGCTGTTTTTT; CDR3 protein: CASSPAIAENTGELFF
V gene: TRBV5-4; clone size: -; J gene: TRBJ1-1; D gene: -; CDR3 DNA: TGTGCCAGCAGCGGTCAGGGGAACACTGAAGCTTTCTTT; CDR3 protein: CASSGQGNTEAFF
V gene: TRBV24-1; clone size: -; J gene: TRBJ2-1; D gene: -; CDR3 DNA: TGTGCCACCAGTGATTTGAGTAGAGGGCTGTACAATGAGCAGTTCTTC; CDR3 protein: CATSDLSRGLYNEQFF
V gene: TRBV10-1; clone size: -; J gene: TRBJ2-7; D gene: -; CDR3 DNA: TGCGCCAGCAGACAGGACAGTTCCTACGAGCAGTACTTC; CDR3 protein: CASRQDSSYEQYF
V gene: TRBV9; clone size: -; J gene: TRBJ1-3; D gene: -; CDR3 DNA: TGTGCCAGCAGCGTAAGGTCCGCGCGGTTGGACACCATATATTTT; CDR3 protein: CASSVRSARLDTIYF
V gene: TRBV6-2/TRBV6-3; clone size: once; J gene: TRBJ2-7; D gene: TRBD2; CDR3 DNA: TGTGCCAGCAGTTACTATTTCGCTAGCGGGAGCGGCGAGCAGTACTTC; CDR3 protein: CASSYYFASGSGEQYF
V gene: TRBV9; clone size: few; J gene: TRBJ2-3; D gene: -; CDR3 DNA: TGTGCCAGCAGCGGCGGGGCTAGCACAGATACGCAGTATTTT; CDR3 protein: CASSGGASTDTQYF
V gene: TRBV6-5; clone size: -; J gene: TRBJ2-2; D gene: -; CDR3 DNA: TGTGCCAGCAGTTACGGGAGACCCGGGGAGCTGTTTTTT; CDR3 protein: CASSYGRPGELFF
V gene: TRBV28; clone size: -; J gene: TRBJ1-5; D gene: -; CDR3 DNA: TGTGCCAGCAGTGCTCCCTATAGCAATCAGCCCCAGCATTTT; CDR3 protein: CASSAPYSNQPQHF
V gene: TRBV9; clone size: few; J gene: TRBJ2-2; D gene: TRBD1; CDR3 DNA: TGTGCCAGCAGCTTTCCGCAGGGGGCAGGAACCGGGGAGCTGTTTTTT; CDR3 protein: CASSFPQGAGTGELFF
V gene: TRBV28; clone size: -; J gene: TRBJ1-1; D gene: -; CDR3 DNA: TGTGCCAGCAGGGGAGGGATAGACACTGAAGCTTTCTTT; CDR3 protein: CASRGGIDTEAFF
V gene: TRBV2; clone size: -; J gene: TRBJ2-5; D gene: -; CDR3 DNA: TGTGCCAGCAGTGAATATCCAGGGAGGGAGACCCAGTACTTC; CDR3 protein: CASSEYPGRETQYF
V gene: TRBV7-2; clone size: -; J gene: TRBJ1-2; D gene: TRBD1; CDR3 DNA: TGTGCCAGCGGGAAGACAGGGGGCGCTAACTATGGCTACACCTTC; CDR3 protein: CASGKTGGANYGYTF
V gene: TRBV5-4; clone size: -; J gene: TRBJ1-1; D gene: -; CDR3 DNA: TGTGCCAGCAGCTTGGCCAGGGCCCTGAACACTGAAGCTTTCTTT; CDR3 protein: CASSLARALNTEAFF
V gene: TRBV5-4; clone size: few; J gene: TRBJ1-2; D gene: TRBD1; CDR3 DNA: TGTGCCAGCAGCGCCCGGACAGGCCTCTATGGCTACACCTTC; CDR3 protein: CASSARTGLYGYTF
V gene: TRBV28; clone size: -; J gene: TRBJ2-3; D gene: -; CDR3 DNA: TGTGCCAGCAGTTCCCGCTACAGGGAGAAGGGCACAGATACGCAGTATTTT; CDR3 protein: CASSSRYREKGTDTQYF
V gene: TRBV2; clone size: -; J gene: TRBJ1-6; D gene: -; CDR3 DNA: TGTGCCAGCAGTGAAGTTTCGGCGGGAGGGTCCAATTCACCCCTCCACTTT; CDR3 protein: CASSEVSAGGSNSPLHF